These T cell receptor beta chains were read from a single sample in a study of graft-versus-host responses after intestinal transplantation. No antigen is known for these receptors. Method: immunoSEQ multiplex PCR; TCRdb's copy keeps in-frame clones and lacks some. The repertoire consists of about 61,000 clones, with 94% occurring once and the leading ten covering about 0.41%. This specimen was unstimulated CD4+ T cells sorted from spleen or lymph node cells, taken before transplant. These receptors originate from a human donor who was the organ donor for an intestinal transplant. CDR3s include the opening cysteine and the closing phenylalanine or tryptophan. Fields, in order: D gene, V gene, J gene, CDR3 protein. A D gene is named only where the DNA matches it firmly.

D gene: TRBD2; V gene: TRBV5-6; J gene: TRBJ2-7; CDR3 protein: CASSFFRGGAYEQYF
D gene: -; V gene: TRBV5-1; J gene: TRBJ1-1; CDR3 protein: CASSTNRAGQAEAFF
D gene: TRBD1; V gene: TRBV6-6; J gene: TRBJ1-3; CDR3 protein: CASRGTGGGGNTIYF
D gene: TRBD2; V gene: TRBV5-6; J gene: TRBJ2-3; CDR3 protein: CASSVSGAESQYF
D gene: -; V gene: TRBV7-2; J gene: TRBJ2-3; CDR3 protein: CASSPGRVSDTQYF
D gene: TRBD1; V gene: TRBV2; J gene: TRBJ2-7; CDR3 protein: CATSTGGRGEQYF
D gene: -; V gene: TRBV7-9; J gene: TRBJ2-2; CDR3 protein: CASSARDGELFF
D gene: TRBD2; V gene: TRBV6-5; J gene: TRBJ2-5; CDR3 protein: CASTRIAGGQETQYF
D gene: TRBD2; V gene: TRBV10-3; J gene: TRBJ2-1; CDR3 protein: CAISDGGGGASEQFF
D gene: TRBD1; V gene: TRBV11-2; J gene: TRBJ1-2; CDR3 protein: CASSLDGQGRGYGYTF
D gene: TRBD2; V gene: TRBV4-1; J gene: TRBJ2-3; CDR3 protein: CASSMDLAGGLDTQYF
D gene: -; V gene: TRBV5-5; J gene: TRBJ2-2; CDR3 protein: CASSQELWMTGELFF
D gene: -; V gene: TRBV9; J gene: TRBJ2-7; CDR3 protein: CASSPRQYTYEQYF
D gene: TRBD1; V gene: TRBV5-8; J gene: TRBJ1-2; CDR3 protein: CASSLRTGGPNGYTF
D gene: -; V gene: TRBV11-2; J gene: TRBJ2-1; CDR3 protein: CASSRVSGNEQFF
D gene: -; V gene: TRBV11-2; J gene: TRBJ2-5; CDR3 protein: CASSLIGETQYF
D gene: TRBD1; V gene: TRBV5-4; J gene: TRBJ2-5; CDR3 protein: CASSLVWSRQGAQETQYF
D gene: -; V gene: TRBV6-5; J gene: TRBJ2-7; CDR3 protein: CASSRGQAYEQYF
D gene: TRBD1; V gene: TRBV7-3; J gene: TRBJ2-3; CDR3 protein: CASSLTGGADTQYF
D gene: -; V gene: TRBV6-5; J gene: TRBJ1-5; CDR3 protein: CASSYGTSNQPQHF
D gene: TRBD1; V gene: TRBV6-6; J gene: TRBJ1-2; CDR3 protein: CASSPRTGGERGYTF
D gene: -; V gene: TRBV6-6; J gene: TRBJ2-7; CDR3 protein: CASSRRGLGYEQYF
D gene: -; V gene: TRBV5-5; J gene: TRBJ1-4; CDR3 protein: CASSLGYRANEKLFF
D gene: -; V gene: TRBV29-1; J gene: TRBJ2-5; CDR3 protein: CSVGVVLLETQYF
D gene: TRBD2; V gene: TRBV5-1; J gene: TRBJ2-5; CDR3 protein: CASSFLAGGIQETQYF
D gene: -; V gene: TRBV23-1; J gene: TRBJ2-7; CDR3 protein: CASSQSDVGRGGYEQYF
D gene: TRBD1; V gene: TRBV19; J gene: TRBJ1-1; CDR3 protein: CASSNLYRTGNTEAFF
D gene: -; V gene: TRBV5-8; J gene: TRBJ1-5; CDR3 protein: CASSPSWLGQPQHF
D gene: -; V gene: TRBV11-3; J gene: TRBJ2-1; CDR3 protein: CASSRTGWGYNEQFF
D gene: TRBD1; V gene: TRBV5-4; J gene: TRBJ2-4; CDR3 protein: CASSAQGAAKNIQYF
D gene: TRBD1; V gene: TRBV11-2; J gene: TRBJ2-1; CDR3 protein: CASSLRRQGWAFF
D gene: -; V gene: TRBV27; J gene: TRBJ1-4; CDR3 protein: CASSSTAWRGFHEKLFF
D gene: TRBD2; V gene: TRBV5-4; J gene: TRBJ2-2; CDR3 protein: CASSYRLAPNTGELFF
D gene: -; V gene: TRBV5-1; J gene: TRBJ2-2; CDR3 protein: CASSFSLGLGELFF
D gene: TRBD2; V gene: TRBV6-6; J gene: TRBJ2-7; CDR3 protein: CASSWGTSGPYEQYF
D gene: -; V gene: TRBV7-6; J gene: TRBJ1-3; CDR3 protein: CASSLGGTGNTIYF
D gene: TRBD2; V gene: TRBV6-1; J gene: TRBJ2-5; CDR3 protein: CASSDTRGLAGGQTQYF
D gene: -; V gene: TRBV12-2; J gene: TRBJ2-5; CDR3 protein: CASRLAGNQETQYF
D gene: TRBD2; V gene: TRBV5-8; J gene: TRBJ2-2; CDR3 protein: CASSLGGLAGYTGELFF
D gene: -; V gene: TRBV7-2; J gene: TRBJ2-1; CDR3 protein: CASSLAWGSYNEQFF
D gene: TRBD1; V gene: TRBV18; J gene: TRBJ1-5; CDR3 protein: CASSPKQGHQPQHF
D gene: TRBD1; V gene: TRBV7-2; J gene: TRBJ1-4; CDR3 protein: CASSRGQGGKLFF
D gene: TRBD1; V gene: TRBV7-3; J gene: TRBJ1-4; CDR3 protein: CASSVDRGEKLFF
D gene: TRBD1; V gene: TRBV7-2; J gene: TRBJ2-2; CDR3 protein: CASSQGTGLPGELFF